Listed below are T cell receptor beta chains from one sample, sequenced in a study of tumor and adjacent non-tumor tissue in lung cancer. TCRdb reanalysed the multiplex PCR reads using MiXCR and keeps one entry per CDR3 protein. The sample holds roughly 75,000 distinct CDR3 sequences, around 70% seen once. Input material: distant non-tumor lung tissue. The receptors were sampled from a woman between 45 and 65 years old with non-small cell lung cancer. Both conserved end residues are part of each CDR3. A D gene is named only where the DNA matches it firmly. Clone size is given for some rows only: seen once, a few or many times, or a class if the clone is expanded.

CASSVEGTGTEAIF,TGTGCCAGCAGTGTTGAGGGAACAGGCACTGAAGCTATCTTT,14,TRBJ1-1,NA,NA,TRBV6-1
CVSSLPSGYQQYF,TGTGTCAGCAGCTTACCTAGCGGCTACCAGCAGTACTTC,13,TRBJ2-7,TRBD2,NA,TRBV11-2
CATNDGGINEQFF,TGTGCCACCAATGATGGGGGGATTAATGAGCAGTTCTTC,13,TRBJ2-1,NA,NA,TRBV24-1
CSVEGASPRSYNEQFF,TGCAGCGTTGAAGGGGCTAGCCCCCGCTCCTACAATGAGCAGTTCTTC,16,TRBJ2-1,NA,many,TRBV29-1
CCATREGMGYEQYF,TGCTGTGCTACCCGAGAAGGTATGGGCTACGAGCAGTACTTC,14,TRBJ2-7,NA,NA,TRBV20-1
CSVADYYNEQFF,TGCAGCGTCGCTGACTACTACAATGAGCAGTTCTTC,12,TRBJ2-1,NA,many,TRBV29-1
CASSFEVGTYNEQFF,TGTGCCAGCAGCTTCGAGGTCGGGACCTACAATGAGCAGTTCTTC,15,TRBJ2-1,NA,few,TRBV11-2
CNARVTSGYYDEQFF,TGCAATGCTAGGGTGACTAGCGGATACTACGATGAGCAGTTCTTC,15,TRBJ2-1,TRBD2,once,TRBV20-1
CSASISANINEQYF,TGCAGTGCTAGTATTAGCGCTAACATAAACGAGCAGTACTTC,14,TRBJ2-7,NA,NA,TRBV20-1
CASSPNRGRGYGYTF,TGTGCCAGCAGCCCAAACAGGGGGCGAGGCTATGGCTACACCTTC,15,TRBJ1-2,TRBD1,NA,TRBV13
CASSPRLVDNQPQHF,TGCGCCAGTAGTCCAAGGTTGGTGGACAATCAGCCCCAGCATTTT,15,TRBJ1-5,NA,NA,TRBV4-1
CAISLGASNQPQHF,TGTGCCATATCGTTGGGGGCTAGCAATCAGCCCCAGCATTTT,14,TRBJ1-5,NA,NA,TRBV28
CSVRVAVGTYEQHF,NA,14,TRBJ2-7,NA,NA,TRBV20-1
CNVWTDSGNIVYF,TGCAACGTCTGGACTGATTCTGGAAACATCGTATATTTT,13,TRBJ1-3,NA,NA,TRBV29-1
CSVEDQVQYDYTF,TGCAGCGTTGAAGATCAGGTCCAATATGACTACACCTTC,13,TRBJ1-2,NA,NA,TRBV29-1
CASSFETLAKNIQYF,TGTGCTAGCAGTTTTGAAACCCTAGCCAAAAACATTCAGTACTTC,15,TRBJ2-4,NA,NA,TRBV28
CAGSQSVTYSGRDVDTQYF,TGCGCCGGCAGCCAATCAGTAACTTATAGCGGGAGGGACGTAGATACGCAGTATTTT,19,TRBJ2-3,TRBD2,NA,TRBV4-1
CASSPPGQGGYEQYF,TGTGCCAGCAGCCCCCCGGGACAGGGGGGCTACGAGCAGTACTTC,15,TRBJ2-7,TRBD1,many,TRBV4-2
CSAKDRGHGNTEAIF,TGCAGTGCAAAGGACAGGGGGCACGGGAACACTGAAGCTATCTTT,15,TRBJ1-1,TRBD1,NA,TRBV20-1
CVSSTAEGGPYEQYF,TGTGTCAGCAGCACTGCGGAAGGGGGCCCCTACGAGCAGTACTTC,15,TRBJ2-7,TRBD1,NA,TRBV28
CASSSQGAAGANVLTF,TGTGCCAGCAGTTCCCAGGGGGCCGCTGGGGCCAACGTCCTGACTTTC,16,TRBJ2-6,TRBD1,many,TRBV6-1
CASSVERVGEQYF,TGTGCCAGCAGCGTAGAAAGGGTCGGCGAGCAGTACTTC,13,TRBJ2-7,NA,NA,TRBV7-2
CASSRNRGRNTGELFF,TGTGCCAGCAGCCGGAACAGGGGGCGCAACACCGGGGAGCTGTTTTTT,16,TRBJ2-2,TRBD1,many,TRBV11-2
CASSGDRGTHEQYF,TGTGCCAGCAGCGGGGATAGGGGGACCCACGAGCAGTACTTC,14,TRBJ2-7,NA,NA,TRBV4-2
CASSATGGLNTEAFF,TGTGCCAGCAGTGCCACAGGGGGCTTAAACACTGAAGCTTTCTTT,15,TRBJ1-1,TRBD1,NA,TRBV12-3/TRBV12-4
CASSTHSRTNEKLFF,TGTGCCAGCAGTACCCATTCTAGAACTAATGAAAAACTGTTTTTT,15,TRBJ1-4,NA,many,TRBV12-3/TRBV12-4
CGSSPEINQPQHF,TGTGGCAGCAGTCCCGAGATAAATCAACCCCAGCATTTT,13,TRBJ1-5,NA,NA,TRBV6-1
CSVARQEVNTEAFF,TGCAGCGTTGCTAGACAGGAAGTGAACACTGAAGCATTCTTT,14,TRBJ1-1,NA,NA,TRBV29-1
CTARSTSGTYNEQFF,TGCACTGCTAGGTCGACTAGCGGGACCTACAATGAACAGTTCTTC,15,TRBJ2-1,TRBD2,NA,TRBV20-1
CTSSLTRIQTGNTIYF,TGTACCAGCAGCTTAACCCGGATTCAGACTGGAAACACCATATATTTT,16,TRBJ1-3,NA,NA,TRBV11-2
CAISLGGKATDTQYF,TGTGCCATCAGCTTAGGCGGGAAGGCCACAGATACCCAGTATTTT,15,TRBJ2-3,NA,NA,TRBV11-3
CISSLSLSPSYEQYF,TGTATCAGCAGCTTATCTCTGAGTCCCTCCTACGAGCAGTACTTC,15,TRBJ2-7,NA,NA,TRBV11-2
CATSLSGSQYEQYF,TGTGCCACCAGCTTGTCGGGATCGCAGTATGAGCAGTACTTC,14,TRBJ2-7,NA,NA,TRBV5-4
CANSEGWGETQYF,TGTGCCAACAGTGAAGGCTGGGGAGAGACCCAGTACTTC,13,TRBJ2-5,NA,NA,TRBV12-3/TRBV12-4
CSASGRNYYSEQFF,TGCAGTGCTAGCGGGAGAAACTACTACAGTGAGCAGTTCTTC,14,TRBJ2-1,NA,NA,TRBV20-1
CASGFQWSNEQFF,TGTGCCAGCGGTTTTCAGTGGAGCAATGAACAGTTCTTC,13,TRBJ2-1,NA,NA,TRBV12-3/TRBV12-4
CTSSRGTSSGNTIYF,TGTACCAGCAGTCGTGGGACCAGCTCTGGAAACACCATATATTTT,15,TRBJ1-3,NA,NA,TRBV28
CASTLDKTDYEQYF,TGTGCCAGCACCTTAGACAAGACGGATTACGAGCAGTACTTC,14,TRBJ2-7,NA,NA,TRBV11-2
CASSELWTSRETQYF,TGTGCCAGCAGTGAGCTATGGACTAGCAGAGAGACCCAGTACTTC,15,TRBJ2-5,TRBD2,once,TRBV6-1
CAWESGLSNTEAFF,TGTGCCTGGGAATCGGGACTGTCGAACACTGAAGCTTTCTTT,14,TRBJ1-1,NA,NA,TRBV30
CVSSSYGTSADNEQFF,TGTGTCAGCAGTTCCTACGGGACTAGCGCTGACAATGAACAGTTCTTC,16,TRBJ2-1,TRBD2,NA,TRBV12-3/TRBV12-4
CASSFSRGGARNTGELFF,TGTGCCAGCAGCTTTAGTCGCGGGGGCGCGAGGAACACCGGGGAGCTGTTTTTT,18,TRBJ2-2,NA,NA,TRBV7-9
CAGSLLQDSNQPQHF,TGTGCCGGCAGCTTACTGCAAGATAGCAATCAGCCCCAGCATTTT,15,TRBJ1-5,NA,NA,TRBV7-8
CGTSDPPGQGAGEQYF,TGTGGCACCAGTGATCCACCGGGACAGGGGGCGGGTGAGCAGTACTTC,16,TRBJ2-7,TRBD1,NA,TRBV24-1
CASSSEDRTGTDTQYF,TGTGCCAGCAGCAGCGAAGACAGGACGGGCACAGATACACAGTATTTT,16,TRBJ2-3,NA,NA,TRBV11-1